This note documents a single T cell receptor (beta chain) sequence. Donors each contributed one blood sample measuring under 3 ml. This specimen belongs to a study of monozygotic twins with inflammatory bowel disease. Making cDNA involved eight separate reactions per sample. TCRdb reprocessed the 5' RACE reads; each CDR3 protein has one entry and no DNA is given. Its listing shows around 380,000 distinct CDR3 sequences. The CDR3 extends over 16 amino acids. Germline V gene lookup returns CDR1 MNHEY and CDR2 SVGAGI. The rearrangement uses TRBV6-5 and TRBJ2-2; TCRdb's D gene call, TRBD2, goes unchecked for lack of DNA. The TCR originated in a human donor with ulcerative colitis or Crohn's disease, or a healthy co-twin of an affected twin (not recorded which). The sequenced sample was blood. This CDR3 is CASSRTSGRAPGELFF.